This entry features one T cell receptor beta chain sequence. Antigen specificity is unknown. This CDR3 has 14 amino acids. V shed 3 bases, J shed 6 bases, and the junction held 5 bases outside the gene matches. Germline loops: CDR1 SEHNR, CDR2 FQNEAQ (reference sequence). This record belongs to a study of post-analysis software for immune sequencing data. On the study more broadly: The study covered relapsing-remitting, secondary progressive and progressive-relapsing courses of multiple sclerosis. Study results and limitations: The five TRBV segments detected at higher frequency in patients than in controls included TRBV5-6, TRBV5-1 and TRBV20-1.

Every TCR beta cDNA library bore unique molecular identifiers. TCRdb analysed the PCR reads with MiXCR anew, one entry per CDR3 protein. The sample records roughly 670,000 distinct CDR3 sequences, approximately 60% being singletons. This chain joins TRBV7-9 and TRBJ1-2, with 9 bases that match TRBD1. This TCR derives from a girl aged 2-10 years with multiple sclerosis. Sequenced sample: blood. CDR3 DNA sequence: TGTGCCAGCAGCTTCCCGGACAGGGGAGATGGCTACACCTTC. Translating gives CASSFPDRGDGYTF. The whole variable domain, filled in from reference TRBV7-9 and TRBJ1-2, reads DTGVSQNPRHKITKRGQNVTFRCDPISEHNRLYWYRQTLGQGPEFLTYFQNEAQLEKSRLLSDRFSAERPKGSFSTLEIQRTEQGDSAMYLCASSFPDRGDGYTFGSGTRLTVV.